These 20 T cell receptor beta chains were all obtained from the same sample, sequenced in a study of post-analysis software for immune sequencing data (dated by TCRdb to 2014 to 2015). The method was PCR. The instrument was an Illumina HiSeq 2500. To reduce PCR and sequencing biases, unique molecular identifiers were built into the TCR beta cDNA libraries. Using fastp trimming at Q25 and MiXCR clonotype assembly, TCRdb reanalyzed the public sequencing data and kept in-frame beta chains. Rows merge per CDR3 protein into single entries with the most common DNA and genes. Within this sample are almost 700,000 distinct CDR3 sequences, with approximately 60% of them counted one time only. The top ten clonotypes cover about 11% of the sample. The investigation overall reported the following: Significantly higher frequencies in patients than in controls were found for several TRBV segments, including TRBV5-6, TRBV5-1 and TRBV20-1.

Their antigens are not known. The sequencing input was blood. These receptors came from a girl aged 2-15 years with multiple sclerosis.

The chain carries TRBV7-2 and TRBJ2-3; 10 bases fit TRBD2. From germline, CDR1 is SGHTA and CDR2 FQGNSA. CDR3 length: 17 residues. V was clipped by 4 bases and J by 0 bases; unmatched bases: 7. The CDR3 loop reads CASSWGTSGASTDTQYF. The CDR3 DNA is TGTGCCAGCAGCTGGGGTACTAGCGGGGCCAGCACAGATACGCAGTATTTT.

Comment on this clonotype: Lacking the conserved final phenylalanine or tryptophan, this CDR3 likely reflects a read error. No DNA is shown, since the ends of the CDR3 on it are uncertain; the CDR3 is the one TCRdb lists. The V call is TRBV6-5, the J call TRBJ1-2; the table's D call, TRBD1, has no DNA check behind it. The length of the CDR3 is 15 amino acids, counting both ends. Germline assignment: CDR1 MNHEY and CDR2 SVGAGI. CDR3 amino acids: CASHWGVPGSGGFTV.

Many counts were recorded for this clonotype. A junction end diverges from the germline sequence, so it may reflect a read error. The rearrangement links TRBV5-1 to TRBJ2-5; D is perhaps TRBD1 (5 bases). CDR3 length: 12 amino acids. Germline CDR1 is SGHRS and CDR2 is YFSETQ. CDR3 in amino acids: CASSRDQETQYF. The CDR3 DNA sequence: TGTGCCAGCAGCAGGGACCAAGAGACCCAGTACTTC.

The rearrangement links TRBV6-2 or TRBV6-3 to TRBJ2-1; weak D call: TRBD2 (5 bases). Germline CDR1 is MNHEY and CDR2 is SVGEGT. This CDR3 has 13 amino acids. V was shortened by 0 bases and J by 10 bases, with 10 bases between the two germline ends. The DNA for the CDR3 is TGTGCCAGCAGTTACTCGGGCGGGTCCGAGCAGTTCTTC. This codes for CASSYSGGSEQFF.

The rearrangement uses TRBV5-6 and TRBJ1-6, with no clear D. This CDR3 has 12 residues. Trimming shortened V by 5 bases and J by 14 bases, and 14 bases separated the two germline ends. Germline assignment: CDR1 SGHDT and CDR2 YYEEEE. The CDR3 coding sequence is TGTGCCAGCAGTCTACCGGGATCTACCCTCCACTTT. This encodes CASSLPGSTLHF.

The sample holds one count of this clonotype. V and J are TRBV20-1 and TRBJ2-3; 8 positions match TRBD2. The CDR3 runs to 15 residues. Trimming at V came to 6 bases and at J to 1 base, leaving 9 bases not matched to a gene. Germline CDR1 DFQATT, CDR2 SNEGSKA (reference sequence). In nucleotides, the CDR3 is TGCAGTGCCGACCTTCTGCGGGGGGGCACAGATACGCAGTATTTT. This encodes CSADLLRGGTDTQYF.

CDR3: CASSWELDGYEQYF. For the CDR3, the DNA is TGTGCCAGCAGTTGGGAACTAGATGGCTACGAGCAGTACTTC. The V gene is TRBV6-6, the J gene TRBJ2-7, with D perhaps TRBD2 (5 bases). The CDR3 spans 14 residues. Germline CDR1 reads MNHNY; CDR2 reads SVGAGI (reference sequence). Trimming took 4 bases from V and 3 from J, leaving 13 bases between them.

This chain links TRBV12-3 or TRBV12-4 with TRBJ1-5; D ambiguous. The CDR3 has 15 residues. Deletions cut 0 bases from V and 1 base from J, with 7 bases between. The CDR3 spells CASSLARKSNQPQHF. In nucleotides, the CDR3 is TGTGCCAGCAGTTTAGCGCGGAAAAGCAATCAGCCCCAGCATTTT.

The chain is built from TRBV9 and TRBJ2-7; a possible D gene is TRBD2 (7 bases). The J call may be wrong; the DNA end is better matched by TRBJ2-4. Germline CDR1 and CDR2: SGDLS and YYNGEE. The CDR3 covers 15 residues. The CDR3 loop is CASSVSRGGENIQYF. The CDR3, as DNA: TGTGCCAGCAGCGTATCGAGGGGGGGCGAAAACATTCAGTACTTC.

The sample holds one count of this clonotype. The chain links TRBV6-2 or TRBV6-3 to TRBJ1-5, with no clear D. Germline values: CDR1 MNHEY, CDR2 SVGEGT. Trimming shortened V by 0 bases and J by 1 base, and 7 bases separated the two germline ends. The length of the CDR3 is 15 residues. For the CDR3, the DNA is TGTGCCAGCAGTTACTCGATGGGAAGCAATCAGCCCCAGCATTTT. It is translated as CASSYSMGSNQPQHF.

J is TRBJ2-5 and V is TRBV20-1, with D maybe TRBD1 (5 bases). Looked up from germline, CDR1 is DFQATT and CDR2 is SNEGSKA (reference sequence). This CDR3 has 14 amino acids. V lost 0 bases to trimming and J lost 2 bases, with 10 bases between them. Written as DNA, the CDR3 is TGCAGTGCTAGAGATGGCAGGGAACAAGAGACCCAGTACTTC. Protein sequence: CSARDGREQETQYF.

The chain couples TRBV12-3 or TRBV12-4 to TRBJ2-3; no definite D call. Between the trimmed V and J ends, which lost 1 base and 2 bases, there was a span of 10 bases. This CDR3 spans 15 amino acids. The CDR3 loop reads CASSLGVGFTDTQYF. CDR3 DNA sequence: TGTGCCAGCAGTTTAGGGGTAGGATTCACAGATACGCAGTATTTT.

The chain uses TRBV7-2 and TRBJ2-1, with D perhaps assigned TRBD1 or TRBD2 (5 bases each). Germline-derived CDR1 and CDR2 are SGHTA and FQGNSA. The CDR3 is made up of 13 amino acids. Trimming stripped 6 bases from V and 10 bases from J, with 16 bases between. The CDR3: CASREIRWDEQFF. CDR3 in DNA: TGTGCCAGCAGGGAAATAAGATGGGACGAGCAGTTCTTC.

This clonotype occurred a few times. This rearrangement joins TRBV5-5 to TRBJ1-5; 8 bases align to TRBD1. Germline V gene data show CDR1 as SGHKS and CDR2 as YYEKEE (reference sequence). The junction had 4 bases not matched to a gene; V was cut back by 5 bases and J by 0 bases. CDR3 length: 15 residues. CDR3 sequence: CASSRQGSSNQPQHF. The DNA of the CDR3 is TGTGCCAGCAGTCGACAGGGGAGTAGCAATCAGCCCCAGCATTTT.

This clonotype was seen more than once but under ten times. The rearrangement uses TRBV7-2 and TRBJ1-2; D unclear. Trimming removed 4 bases at V and 3 bases at J, with 15 bases between. CDR1 is SGHTA and CDR2 is FQGNSA in the germline V gene. CDR3 length: 15 amino acids. CDR3 protein: CASSSDGRSDYGYTF. CDR3 nucleotide sequence: TGTGCCAGCAGCTCGGACGGTCGGTCGGACTATGGCTACACCTTC. The variable domain in full, with the rest retrieved from reference TRBV7-2 and TRBJ1-2, is GAGVSQSPSNKVTEKGKDVELRCDPISGHTALYWYRQSLGQGLEFLIYFQGNSAPDKSGLPSDRFSAERTGGSVSTLTIQRTQQEDSAVYLCASSSDGRSDYGYTFGSGTRLTVV.

This clonotype was counted a few times. The chain links TRBV6-6 to TRBJ2-7; 11 nucleotides agree with TRBD1. CDR1 is MNHNY and CDR2 is SVGAGI in the germline V gene (reference sequence). The CDR3 consists of 13 residues. Trimming at V came to 2 bases and at J to 6 bases, leaving 0 bases not matched to a gene. CDR3 in DNA: TGTGCCAGCAGTTACGGGACAGGGGGCGAGCAGTACTTC. Its translation is CASSYGTGGEQYF.

The genes are TRBV2 and TRBJ2-1; 8 bases map to TRBD1. CDR1 is SNHLY, CDR2 FYNNEI, per germline. Trimming took 2 bases from V and 5 from J; bases not matched to a gene: 2. The CDR3 is 14 amino acids. The CDR3 loop is CASSERQGHNEQFF. The CDR3, as DNA: TGTGCCAGCAGTGAAAGACAGGGGCACAATGAGCAGTTCTTC.

The rearrangement joins TRBV20-1 to TRBJ2-4; D may be TRBD1 (5 bases). The CDR3 totals 13 residues. In germline, CDR1 is DFQATT, CDR2 SNEGSKA (reference sequence). V was shortened by 6 bases and J by 2 bases, with 11 bases between the two germline ends. The CDR3 sequence is CSAIDSPKNIQYF. The CDR3 DNA sequence: TGCAGTGCCATCGACAGTCCCAAAAACATTCAGTACTTC.

J is TRBJ2-7 and V is TRBV15; D gene ambiguous. The J call may not be correct, given that the DNA end is closer to TRBJ2-5. The CDR3 spans 14 residues. Germline loops: CDR1 LNHNV, CDR2 YYDKDF (reference sequence). CDR3 loop: CATSRESLGETQYF. DNA of the CDR3: TGTGCCACCAGCAGAGAGAGTCTGGGGGAGACCCAGTACTTC.

The V and J genes are TRBV4-1 and TRBJ2-7; D unresolved. This CDR3 spans 14 amino acids. Trimming left V 0 bases short and J 1 base short, with 7 bases between. CDR1 and CDR2 from the germline V gene are MGHRA and YSYEKL. The CDR3 bases are TGCGCCAGCAGCCAAGAAGGGCAGTCCTACGAGCAGTACTTC. Protein: CASSQEGQSYEQYF.